The 8 T cell receptor beta chains reported below all come from one sample, sequenced in a study of cytomegalovirus exposure and HLA in healthy donors. The PCR ran on 60 Vbeta and 13 Jbeta primers. TCRdb's table, derived via immunoSEQ multiplex PCR, lists solely in-frame clones and lacks some. The sample lists under 250,000 clones, approximately 81% occurring once. The sequenced sample was PBMCs. The receptors shown here come from a girl aged 2 to 9 in good health and CMV-seronegative.

This chain joins TRBV10-3 and TRBJ2-7; TRBD2 agrees at 8 bases. V lost 6 bases and J lost 0; bases outside the gene matches: 7. The germline gives CDR1 ENHRY, CDR2 SYGVKD. The CDR3 is made up of 15 amino acids. CDR3 residues: CAIRNGGGSSYEQYF. The CDR3, as DNA: TGTGCCATCAGGAATGGCGGGGGGAGCTCCTACGAGCAGTACTTC.

The chain carries TRBV27 and TRBJ2-2; 11 bases line up with TRBD2. V lost 6 bases, J lost 4 bases, and 4 bases stayed unmatched. The V gene's germline CDR1 is MNHEY and CDR2 SMNVEV (reference sequence). This CDR3 has 15 amino acids. The CDR3 here is CASRRSGRATGELFF. For the CDR3, the DNA is TGTGCCAGCAGACGTAGCGGGAGGGCCACCGGGGAGCTGTTTTTT.

The chain employs TRBV5-1 and TRBJ1-6; possible D gene TRBD1, 5 bases. The germline V and J ends were trimmed by 3 bases and 0 bases, with 10 bases remaining between them. Germline CDR1 SGHRS, CDR2 YFSETQ. This CDR3 spans 16 amino acids. The CDR3 DNA reads TGCGCCAGCAGCTCACAGGCCAGCTCCTATAATTCACCCCTCCACTTT. Its translation is CASSSQASSYNSPLHF.

The chain combines TRBV10-3 with TRBJ1-5; 8 bases are shared with TRBD1. Per the germline V gene, CDR1 is ENHRY and CDR2 is SYGVKD. CDR3 length: 13 residues. After removal of 10 bases from V and 3 bases from J, the junction contained 5 bases not matched to a gene. This CDR3 is CATKTGDNQPQHF. Written as DNA, the CDR3 is TGTGCCACGAAGACAGGGGACAATCAGCCCCAGCATTTT.

The CDR3 sequence is CASSPRGGASGNTIYF. CDR3 nucleotide sequence: TGTGCCAGCAGCCCTCGTGGGGGGGCTTCTGGAAACACCATATATTTT. The genes are TRBV7-9 and TRBJ1-3; tentatively, D is TRBD1 (6 bases). The germline V gene encodes CDR1 SEHNR and CDR2 FQNEAQ (reference sequence). This CDR3 is 16 amino acids long. Trimming stripped 5 bases from V and 1 base from J, with 15 bases between. Using reference TRBV7-9 and TRBJ1-3 for the parts outside the CDR3, the full variable domain is DTGVSQNPRHKITKRGQNVTFRCDPISEHNRLYWYRQTLGQGPEFLTYFQNEAQLEKSRLLSDRFSAERPKGSFSTLEIQRTEQGDSAMYLCASSPRGGASGNTIYFGEGSWLTVV.

The chain carries TRBV29-1 and TRBJ1-5, with 8 bases aligning to TRBD1. The V gene end was trimmed by 3 bases and the J gene end by 5 bases; junction bases not matched to a gene: 0. The germline V gene has CDR1 SQVTM and CDR2 ANQGSEA. The length of the CDR3 is 12 residues. For the CDR3, the DNA is TGCAGCGTTGAGGACAGGGATCAGCCCCAGCATTTT. This encodes CSVEDRDQPQHF.

There are a few counts of this clone. This chain joins TRBV7-9 and TRBJ1-1, with 11 bases identical to TRBD1. The J segment lost 1 base and the V segment lost 5 bases, leaving 6 bases of the junction unmatched. The CDR3 length is 16 residues. In germline, CDR1 is SEHNR, CDR2 FQNEAQ (reference sequence). CDR3 amino acids: CASSVGQGGTNTEAFF. CDR3 nucleotides: TGTGCCAGCAGCGTGGGACAGGGGGGGACGAACACTGAAGCTTTCTTT.

The genes are TRBV4-1 and TRBJ2-3, with 7 bases aligning to TRBD2. The CDR3 spans 16 residues. Germline-derived CDR1 and CDR2 are MGHRA and YSYEKL. V shed 0 bases and J 2 bases; nucleotides not matched to a gene: 5. CDR3 sequence reads: CASSQDNGGITDTQYF. CDR3 nucleotide sequence: TGCGCCAGCAGCCAAGATAACGGGGGGATCACAGATACGCAGTATTTT.